Following are 15 T cell receptor beta chains from one sample sequenced in a study of blood T cells in healthy people across ages. Next came a second PCR, run for roughly 6 to 11 cycles, which used a sample-barcoded 5' primer along with a J-beta primer mix. TCRdb itself ran the 5' RACE reads through MiXCR, one entry per CDR3 protein. Among around 650,000 distinct CDR3 sequences, 32% were seen once, and the ten largest hold 15%. Sequences were obtained from blood. These receptors all stem from a woman older than 75 in good health.

With respect to this clonotype: One end of the junction is discordant with germline, which a read error may explain. V gene TRBV10-2 combines with J gene TRBJ1-2; 10 bases match TRBD1. CDR3 length: 15 residues. Germline V gene sequence: CDR1 WSHSY, CDR2 SAAADI. CDR3 coding DNA: TGCGCCAGCAGTGAGAGGGACAGGGGCCCCTATGGTTACACCTTC. Protein: CASSERDRGPYGYTF.

A few counts support this clonotype. A much larger clone lies one base from this, so it may be a read error. This rearrangement joins TRBV7-9 to TRBJ1-2, with D possibly matching TRBD1 (6 bases). Germline loops: CDR1 SEHNR, CDR2 FQNEAQ (reference sequence). The V end lost 5 bases, the J end lost 6 bases, and 16 bases lay between the germline ends. This CDR3 comprises 14 residues. The DNA for the CDR3 is TGTGCCAGCAGCACCGTACGGGGGGCAAATGGCTACACCTTC. Protein product: CASSTVRGANGYTF.

As for this clonotype: At one of its ends the junction is not consistent with the germline gene, which may arise from a read error. This chain connects TRBV7-6 to TRBJ2-5, with 7 bases lining up with TRBD1. Germline-derived CDR1 and CDR2 are SGHVS and FNYEAQ. CDR3 size: 15 residues. The CDR3 region is CASGLAGTASDEQYF. The CDR3, as DNA: TGTGCCAGCGGCTTAGCCGGGACAGCATCCGATGAGCAGTACTTC. Complete variable domain (other parts from reference TRBV7-6 and TRBJ2-5): GAGVSQSPRYKVTKRGQDVALRCDPISGHVSLYWYRQALGQGPEFLTYFNYEAQQDKSGLPNDRFSAERPEGSISTLTIQRTEQRDSAMYRCASGLAGTASDEQYFGPGTRLLVL.

About this clonotype: One end of the junction varies from germline; a read error may be responsible. The V and J genes are TRBV5-6 and TRBJ2-5; D not certain. The CDR3 loop spans 14 amino acids. Per germline, CDR1 SGHDT and CDR2 YYEEEE. For the CDR3, the DNA is TGTGCCGGCAGCACCCCGTGGGGATGGGAGACCCAGTACTTC. Its protein product is CAGSTPWGWETQYF.

This clonotype has a handful of counts. This rearrangement joins TRBV20-1 to TRBJ1-1; D may be TRBD1 (5 bases). Between the trimmed V and J ends, which lost 5 bases and 1 base, there was a span of 14 bases. CDR1 is DFQATT, CDR2 SNEGSKA, per germline (reference sequence). The CDR3 spans 14 residues. CDR3 residues: CSAPFGTANTEAFF. In DNA, the CDR3 is TGCAGTGCTCCCTTCGGGACGGCGAACACTGAAGCTTTCTTT.

This clonotype was picked up a small number of times. The V gene is TRBV6-2 or TRBV6-3, the J gene TRBJ1-5; D remains ambiguous. Germline lookup yields CDR1 MNHEY and CDR2 SVGEGT. V lost 8 bases and J lost 5, with 13 bases in between. The length of the CDR3 is 13 residues. CDR3 region: CASGEGSYQPQHF. In DNA form, the CDR3 reads TGTGCCAGCGGGGAAGGGTCCTATCAGCCCCAGCATTTT.

This clonotype showed up many times. V usage is TRBV7-2 and J usage is TRBJ2-5; the match to TRBD2 covers 11 bases. V lost 3 bases to trimming and J lost 2 bases; unmatched junction nucleotides: 5. CDR1 SGHTA and CDR2 FQGNSA come from the germline V gene. The CDR3 extends over 16 amino acids. The CDR3 here is CASSLAGTSGQETQYF. The DNA of the CDR3 is TGTGCCAGCAGCTTGGCCGGGACTAGCGGACAAGAGACCCAGTACTTC.

In this sample, this clonotype turned up many times. This chain joins TRBV15 and TRBJ2-5, with D hard to call. CDR1 LNHNV and CDR2 YYDKDF come from the germline V gene (reference sequence). The CDR3 is 17 amino acids. Trimming removed 1 base from V and 5 bases from J, with 20 bases in between. CDR3: CATSRVSAGLGRETQYF. CDR3 nucleotides: TGTGCCACCAGCAGAGTATCCGCAGGCCTAGGGCGGGAGACCCAGTACTTC.

This clonotype came up a few times. This may come from a read error, since a much larger clone is one base off. This chain links TRBV5-1 with TRBJ2-1, with 7 nucleotides matching TRBD1. Germline V gives CDR1 SGHRS, CDR2 YFSETQ. This CDR3 region has 15 residues. V shed 3 bases and J 6 bases; nucleotides not matched to a gene: 9. The CDR3, as DNA: TGCGCCAGCAGCTCAGGACAGGCCGGGTGCAATGAGCAGTTCTTC. It specifies CASSSGQAGCNEQFF.

The gene calls are TRBV20-1 and TRBJ2-1; D possibly corresponds to TRBD2 (5 bases). The V end lost 2 bases, the J end lost 4 bases, and 9 bases lay between the germline ends. CDR1 DFQATT and CDR2 SNEGSKA come from the germline V gene (reference sequence). The CDR3 has 13 amino acids. CDR3 nucleotides: TGCAGTGCTAGACTGGACTCTTACAATGAGCAGTTCTTC. Translating gives CSARLDSYNEQFF.

There are many counts of this clonotype. This clone may be a read error of a much larger clone one base away. The chain has TRBV24-1 and TRBJ2-5, with 9 positions matching TRBD1. The V gene end was trimmed by 4 bases and the J gene end by 11 bases; junction bases not matched to a gene: 10. CDR3 size: 14 residues. Germline assignment: CDR1 KGHDR and CDR2 SFDVKD. CDR3 in DNA: TGTGCCACCAGTGAAAACAGGGGGCTTAATGAGCAGTACTTC. Its translation is CATSENRGLNEQYF.

Many counts were recorded for this clonotype. In DNA, the CDR3 is TGCAGTGCTAGGCCCGGGACTAGCGACTACGAGCAGTACTTC. This gives the protein CSARPGTSDYEQYF. V usage is TRBV20-1 and J usage is TRBJ2-7; 10 nucleotides match TRBD2. Germline V gene lookup returns CDR1 DFQATT and CDR2 SNEGSKA (reference sequence). With V trimmed by 3 bases and J by 3 bases, 5 bases remained unmatched. The CDR3 loop spans 14 amino acids.

This clonotype has a count of ten or more. V and J are TRBV12-3 or TRBV12-4 and TRBJ2-7; D is possibly TRBD1 (6 bases). The CDR3 totals 13 residues. Between the trimmed V and J ends, which lost 6 bases and 4 bases, there was a span of 13 bases. The CDR3 here is CASRPPTGYEQYF. CDR3 coding DNA: TGTGCCAGCAGACCCCCGACAGGATACGAGCAGTACTTC.

In this sample, this clonotype turned up many times. J is TRBJ1-5 and V is TRBV6-2 or TRBV6-3; TRBD1 matches at 8 bases. Germline V lookup: CDR1 MNHEY, CDR2 SVGEGT. Losses at the gene ends were 6 bases for V and 6 bases for J; bases not matched to a gene: 10. The CDR3 covers 15 residues. The CDR3 sequence is CASSLDRGESQPQHF. CDR3 nucleotides: TGTGCCAGCAGCCTCGACAGGGGAGAAAGTCAGCCCCAGCATTTT.

The sample holds many counts of this clonotype. The rearrangement joins TRBV7-9 to TRBJ2-7; 9 nucleotides align to TRBD2. CDR3 length: 17 amino acids. V was pared by 4 bases and J by 3 bases, with 13 bases of the junction left unmatched. The V gene's germline CDR1 is SEHNR and CDR2 FQNEAQ (reference sequence). The CDR3 DNA reads as TGTGCCAGCAGCTCCTCTCGCCTAGCGGGGCCAAACTACGAGCAGTACTTC. Protein product: CASSSSRLAGPNYEQYF.